The 8 T cell receptor beta chains in this list originate from one sample, sequenced in a study of shared clonotypes between healthy human individuals. Libraries were prepared by immunoSEQ multiplex PCR; TCRdb keeps only in-frame clonotypes and omits some of them. This repertoire shows over 2,000,000 clones, about 93% found once; its top ten account for about 1.7%. Naive CD8 populations comprised CD45RO-negative cells positively selected for CCR7, excluding terminally differentiated effector memory CD45RA+ cells. Sequenced input: naive CD8+ T cells from PBMCs. The receptor set was obtained from a man in his late teens or twenties in good health. Some clones in this sample may be carry-over from other donors' samples.

The V call is TRBV7-9, the J call TRBJ2-7, with 10 bases fitting TRBD2. Unmatched junction bases numbered 5, after V lost 5 bases and J lost 1 base. The CDR3 is 15 amino acids. Germline values: CDR1 SEHNR, CDR2 FQNEAQ (reference sequence). DNA of the CDR3: TGTGCCAGCAGCACCTTAGCGGGAGGTTCCTACGAGCAGTACTTC. This translates into CASSTLAGGSYEQYF.

This rearrangement joins TRBV9 to TRBJ1-2; D is possibly TRBD1 (5 bases). Germline-derived CDR1 and CDR2 are SGDLS and YYNGEE. The CDR3 spans 14 residues. V shed 4 bases and J shed 5 bases, with 15 bases lying between them. CDR3 in amino acids: CASSIGTLFYGYTF. CDR3 bases: TGTGCCAGCAGCATAGGGACTTTATTTTATGGCTACACCTTC. Full variable domain (missing parts from reference TRBV9 and TRBJ1-2): DSGVTQTPKHLITATGQRVTLRCSPRSGDLSVYWYQQSLDQGLQFLIQYYNGEERAKGNILERFSAQQFPDLHSELNLSSLELGDSALYFCASSIGTLFYGYTFGSGTRLTVV.

The rearrangement uses TRBV6-1 and TRBJ1-3; 7 nucleotides agree with TRBD1. This CDR3 has 15 amino acids. V dropped 7 bases and J dropped 0; count of bases not matched to a gene: 6. The V gene's germline CDR1 is MNHNS and CDR2 SASEGT. The CDR3 sequence: CASNAGTVSGNTIYF. CDR3 nucleotides: TGTGCCAGCAACGCGGGGACAGTCTCTGGAAACACCATATATTTT.

The V call is TRBV15, the J call TRBJ2-7, with D unclear. Trimming shortened V by 5 bases and J by 5 bases, and 13 bases separated the two germline ends. The length of the CDR3 is 13 residues. Germline assignment: CDR1 LNHNV and CDR2 YYDKDF (reference sequence). CDR3 bases: TGTGCCACCAGCCCTACCGGAGTGGACGAGCAGTACTTC. Encoded protein: CATSPTGVDEQYF.

The table lists this clone with a count of one. The V gene is TRBV7-8, the J gene TRBJ1-1; D is unresolved. Trimming took 7 bases from V and 5 from J, leaving 17 bases between them. CDR3 length: 14 amino acids. Germline assignment: CDR1 SGHVS and CDR2 FQNEAQ. The CDR3 DNA follows: TGTGCCAGCAATGTTGGCGTTAGTAATACTGAAGCTTTCTTT. It encodes CASNVGVSNTEAFF.

This sequence joins TRBV11-3 and TRBJ2-7; 12 bases match TRBD2. Germline CDR1 SGHNT, CDR2 YENEEA. The J segment lost 3 bases and the V segment lost 5 bases, leaving 5 bases of the junction unmatched. The CDR3 is 15 amino acids. In DNA form, the CDR3 reads TGTGCCAGCAGCCTGCCGGGACTAGCGGGCTACGAGCAGTACTTC. Protein: CASSLPGLAGYEQYF.

This rearrangement joins TRBV4-1 to TRBJ2-1; D is unresolved. The germline V gene encodes CDR1 MGHRA and CDR2 YSYEKL. The germline V and J ends were trimmed by 2 bases and 8 bases, with 10 bases remaining between them. The CDR3 has 13 residues. As DNA, the CDR3 is TGCGCCAGCAGCCAAACCGCCAGGCATGAGCAGTTCTTC. Translating it yields CASSQTARHEQFF.

This clone was seen a single time. This chain joins TRBV28 and TRBJ2-7; D is unclear. Looked up from germline, CDR1 is MDHEN and CDR2 is SYDVKM. V was shortened by 3 bases and J by 4 bases, with 7 bases between the two germline ends. This CDR3 comprises 12 residues. CDR3 sequence (DNA): TGTGCCAGCAGTTTCTCAGATTACGAGCAGTACTTC. Residues: CASSFSDYEQYF.